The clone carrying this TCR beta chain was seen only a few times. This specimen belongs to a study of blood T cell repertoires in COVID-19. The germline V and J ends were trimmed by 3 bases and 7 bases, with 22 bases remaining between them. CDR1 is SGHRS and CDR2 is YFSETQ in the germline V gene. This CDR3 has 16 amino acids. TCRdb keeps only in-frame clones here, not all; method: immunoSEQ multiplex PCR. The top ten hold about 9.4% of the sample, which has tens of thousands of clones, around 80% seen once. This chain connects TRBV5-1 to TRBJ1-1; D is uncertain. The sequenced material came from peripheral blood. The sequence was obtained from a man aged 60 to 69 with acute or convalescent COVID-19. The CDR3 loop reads CASSSVPGSPSLEAFF. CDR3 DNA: TGCGCCAGCAGCTCAGTACCGGGGAGTCCCTCACTTGAAGCTTTCTTT.